Here is one TCR beta chain with its context. Its antigen is currently unknown. The source of the sample is a study of T-cell memory formation after mild COVID-19. Study summary: Among the donors, TCR clusters were largely specific to each donor. The study's findings and limits: Among CD4+ contracting clones, most were CM and EM, and CD8+ ones EMRA. The study found balanced CD4/CD8 in clones contracting day 15 to 85 and a CD4+ lean in later expanders. Memory sampled before infection contained some responding clones, suggesting cross-reactive memory joined.

The germline CDR1 and CDR2 sequences are SEHNR and FQNEAQ (reference sequence). The CDR3 is 13 residues long. With 4 bases removed from V and 5 bases from J, the gap between germline ends came to 9 bases. TCRdb recomputed calls from the 5' RACE reads with MiXCR, one row per CDR3 protein. The sample has about 260,000 distinct CDR3 sequences; around 15% are singletons. This rearrangement joins TRBV7-9 to TRBJ2-1; D call uncertain. The sequenced sample consisted of PBMCs or a T cell subset sorted from them (not recorded which). This TCR derives from a man aged 18 to 35 who had mild COVID-19 (a few samples of this study predate the infection). Cell type and time point are not known. Written as DNA, the CDR3 is TGTGCCAGCAGCTCGATCATGGACAATGAGCAGTTCTTC. Translation gives CASSSIMDNEQFF.